This T cell receptor (beta chain) was obtained from a study of shared clonotypes between healthy human individuals. As for this clone: What it binds is unknown.

CDR3 length: 15 amino acids. Germline-derived CDR1 and CDR2 are MGHRA and YSYEKL. The trim removed 4 bases at V and 7 bases at J, leaving 7 bases unmatched. Points from the study as a whole: Sequencing of the sorted subsets was shown by rarefaction to be incomplete despite large depth. Relative to clonotypes present in all four donors, those not shared had lower generation probabilities. Larger richness was generally estimated for naive than memory subsets.

The input for sorted-subset replicate PCRs was around 210 ng DNA, approximately 30,000 T cell genomes. Only in-frame clones appear in the TCRdb table, and some are missing; sequencing was by immunoSEQ multiplex PCR. The sample has some 1,400,000 clones; roughly 96% are singletons. The sequencing input was naive CD4+ T cells sorted from blood. The subset was: CD45RA+ positively selected. This sequence was found in a man aged 30 to 39 in good health. The rearrangement uses TRBV4-1 and TRBJ1-4; 9 bases are a match to TRBD1. CDR3 in amino acids: CASSLGTGQGEKLFF. In DNA, the CDR3 is TGCGCCAGCAGCCTTGGGACAGGGCAGGGTGAAAAACTGTTTTTT.